The clone carrying this T cell receptor beta chain was seen repeatedly, ten times or more. Its antigen is still unknown. MiXCR, run by TCRdb on the 5' RACE reads, gives a single entry per CDR3 protein. The profile shows fewer than 60,000 distinct CDR3 sequences, around 13% of them singletons. This specimen belongs to a study of neurological immune-mediated disorders. Time point in this sample: longitudinal time-point 2. Study-wide results and caveats: The greatest TCR clonal expansion appeared in HTLV-1-associated myelopathy and the smallest, falling below healthy controls, in multiple sclerosis.

This CDR3 region has 12 residues. With 1 base removed from V and 7 bases from J, the gap between germline ends came to 7 bases. Germline CDR1 and CDR2: SGHNT and YENEEA. Sequenced sample: PBMCs. The chain is built from TRBV11-3 and TRBJ1-1; D is undetermined. This TCR was sampled from a male donor with HTLV-1-associated myelopathy (HAM/TSP). The CDR3 sequence is CASSLVRGEAFF. Here the CDR3 DNA reads TGTGCCAGCAGCTTAGTACGGGGTGAAGCTTTCTTT.